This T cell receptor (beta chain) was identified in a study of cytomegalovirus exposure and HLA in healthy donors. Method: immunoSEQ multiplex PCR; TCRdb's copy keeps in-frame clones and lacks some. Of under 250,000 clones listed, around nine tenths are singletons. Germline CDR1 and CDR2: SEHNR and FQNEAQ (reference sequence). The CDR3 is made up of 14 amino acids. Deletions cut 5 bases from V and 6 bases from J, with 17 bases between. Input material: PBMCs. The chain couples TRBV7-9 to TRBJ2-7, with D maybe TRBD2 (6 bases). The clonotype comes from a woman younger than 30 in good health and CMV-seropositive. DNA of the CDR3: TGTGCCAGCAGCCCGGGGGAATGGGGTAGCGAGCAGTACTTC. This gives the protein CASSPGEWGSEQYF.